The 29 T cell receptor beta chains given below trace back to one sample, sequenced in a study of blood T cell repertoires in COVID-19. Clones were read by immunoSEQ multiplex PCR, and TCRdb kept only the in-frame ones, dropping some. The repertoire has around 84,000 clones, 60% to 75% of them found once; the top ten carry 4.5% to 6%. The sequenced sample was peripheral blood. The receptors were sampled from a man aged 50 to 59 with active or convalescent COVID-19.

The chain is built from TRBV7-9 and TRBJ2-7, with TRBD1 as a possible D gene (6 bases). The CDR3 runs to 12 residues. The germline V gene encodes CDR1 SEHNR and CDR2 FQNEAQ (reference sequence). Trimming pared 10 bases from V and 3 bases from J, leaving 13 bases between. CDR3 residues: CATRDTVYEQYF. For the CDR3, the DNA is TGTGCCACCAGGGACACAGTCTACGAGCAGTACTTC.

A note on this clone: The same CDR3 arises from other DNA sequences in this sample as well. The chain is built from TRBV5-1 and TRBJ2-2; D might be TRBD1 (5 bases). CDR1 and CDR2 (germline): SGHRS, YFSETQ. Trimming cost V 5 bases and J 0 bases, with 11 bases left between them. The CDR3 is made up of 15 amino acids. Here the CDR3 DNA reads TGCGCCAGCAGAGGGGCGGCGTCGAACACCGGGGAGCTGTTTTTT. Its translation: CASRGAASNTGELFF.

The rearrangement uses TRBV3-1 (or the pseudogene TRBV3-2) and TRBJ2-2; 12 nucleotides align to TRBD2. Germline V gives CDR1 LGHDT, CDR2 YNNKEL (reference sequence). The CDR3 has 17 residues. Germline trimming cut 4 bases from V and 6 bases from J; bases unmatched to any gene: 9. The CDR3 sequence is CASSPGTSGFRAGELFF. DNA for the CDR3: TGTGCCAGCAGCCCAGGGACTAGCGGGTTTCGGGCCGGGGAGCTGTTTTTT.

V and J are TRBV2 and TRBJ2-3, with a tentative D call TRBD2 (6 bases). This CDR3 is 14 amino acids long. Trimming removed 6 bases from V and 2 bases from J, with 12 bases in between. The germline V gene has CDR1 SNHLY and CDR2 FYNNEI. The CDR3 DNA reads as TGTGCCAGCAGCGCGGGACCCTCCACAGATACGCAGTATTTT. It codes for CASSAGPSTDTQYF.

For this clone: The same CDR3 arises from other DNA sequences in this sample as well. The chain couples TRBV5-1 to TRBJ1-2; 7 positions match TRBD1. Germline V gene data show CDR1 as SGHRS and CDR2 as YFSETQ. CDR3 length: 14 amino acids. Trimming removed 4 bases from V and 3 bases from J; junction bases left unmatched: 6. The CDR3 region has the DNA TGCGCCAGCAGCCGACAGGGTTCCTACTATGGCTACACCTTC. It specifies CASSRQGSYYGYTF.

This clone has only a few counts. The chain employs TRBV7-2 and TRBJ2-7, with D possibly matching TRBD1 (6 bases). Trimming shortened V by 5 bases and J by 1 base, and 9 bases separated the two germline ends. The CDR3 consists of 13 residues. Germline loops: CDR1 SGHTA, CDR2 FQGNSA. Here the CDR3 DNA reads TGTGCCAGCAGCCGGGACACGTCCTACGAGCAGTACTTC. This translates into CASSRDTSYEQYF.

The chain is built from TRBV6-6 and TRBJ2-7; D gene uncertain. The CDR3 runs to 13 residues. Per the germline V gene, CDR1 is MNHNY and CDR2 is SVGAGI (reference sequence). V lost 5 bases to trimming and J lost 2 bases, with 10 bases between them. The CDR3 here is CASSREVAYEQYF. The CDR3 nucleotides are TGTGCCAGCAGTCGAGAGGTAGCCTACGAGCAGTACTTC.

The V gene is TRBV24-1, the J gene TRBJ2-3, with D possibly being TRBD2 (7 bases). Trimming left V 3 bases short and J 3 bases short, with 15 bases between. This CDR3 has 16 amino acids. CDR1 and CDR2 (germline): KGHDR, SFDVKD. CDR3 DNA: TGTGCCACCAGTGATCCGGGGGGCCAGAGAACAGATACGCAGTATTTT. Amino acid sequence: CATSDPGGQRTDTQYF.

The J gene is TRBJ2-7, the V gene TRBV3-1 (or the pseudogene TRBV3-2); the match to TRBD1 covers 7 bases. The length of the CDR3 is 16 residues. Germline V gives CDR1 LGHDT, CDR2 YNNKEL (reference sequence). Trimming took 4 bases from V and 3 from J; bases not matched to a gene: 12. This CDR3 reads CASSPISRGLNYEQYF. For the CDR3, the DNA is TGTGCCAGCAGCCCCATATCGAGGGGGCTTAACTACGAGCAGTACTTC.

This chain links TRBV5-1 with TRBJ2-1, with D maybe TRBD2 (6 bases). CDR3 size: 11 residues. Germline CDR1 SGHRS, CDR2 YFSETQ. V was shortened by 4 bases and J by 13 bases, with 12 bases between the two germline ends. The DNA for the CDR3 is TGCGCCAGCAGCCCCGGGACTTTCCAGTTCTTC. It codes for CASSPGTFQFF.

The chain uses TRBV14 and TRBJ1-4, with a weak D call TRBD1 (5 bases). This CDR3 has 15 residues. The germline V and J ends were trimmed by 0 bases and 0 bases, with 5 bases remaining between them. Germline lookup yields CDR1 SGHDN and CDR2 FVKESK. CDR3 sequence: CASSQEQATNEKLFF. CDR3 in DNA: TGTGCCAGCAGCCAAGAACAGGCAACTAATGAAAAACTGTTTTTT. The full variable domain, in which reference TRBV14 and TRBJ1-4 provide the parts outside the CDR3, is EAGVTQFPSHSVIEKGQTVTLRCDPISGHDNLYWYRRVMGKEIKFLLHFVKESKQDESGMPNNRFLAERTGGTYSTLKVQPAELEDSGVYFCASSQEQATNEKLFFGSGTQLSVL.

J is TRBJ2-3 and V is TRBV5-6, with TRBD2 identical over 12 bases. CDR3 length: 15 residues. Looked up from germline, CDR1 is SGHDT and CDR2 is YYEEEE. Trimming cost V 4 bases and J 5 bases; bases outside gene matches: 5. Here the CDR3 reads CASSLLAGGEDTQYF. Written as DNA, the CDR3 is TGTGCCAGCAGCCTGCTAGCGGGGGGGGAAGATACGCAGTATTTT.

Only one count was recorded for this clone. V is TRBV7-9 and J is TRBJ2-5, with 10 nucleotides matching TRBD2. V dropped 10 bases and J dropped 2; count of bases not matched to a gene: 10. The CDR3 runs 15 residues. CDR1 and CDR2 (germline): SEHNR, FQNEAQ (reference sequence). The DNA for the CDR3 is TGTGCCACGCAGACTAGCGGGCGTTTACAAGAGACCCAGTACTTC. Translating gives CATQTSGRLQETQYF.

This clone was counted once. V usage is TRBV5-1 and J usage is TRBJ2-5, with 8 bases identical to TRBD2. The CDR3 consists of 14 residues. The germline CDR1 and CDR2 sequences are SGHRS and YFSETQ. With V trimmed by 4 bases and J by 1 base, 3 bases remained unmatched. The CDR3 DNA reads TGCGCCAGCAGCAACGGGGGGGTCCAAGAGACCCAGTACTTC. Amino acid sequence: CASSNGGVQETQYF. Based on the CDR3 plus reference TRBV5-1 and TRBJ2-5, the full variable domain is KAGVTQTPRYLIKTRGQQVTLSCSPISGHRSVSWYQQTPGQGLQFLFEYFSETQRNKGNFPGRFSGRQFSNSRSEMNVSTLELGDSALYLCASSNGGVQETQYFGPGTRLLVL.

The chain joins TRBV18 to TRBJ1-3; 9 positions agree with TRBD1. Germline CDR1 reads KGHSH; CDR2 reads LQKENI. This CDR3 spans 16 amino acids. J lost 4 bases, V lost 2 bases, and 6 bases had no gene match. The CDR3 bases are TGTGCCAGCTCACCAATCCTACAGGGGGCAGGAAACACCATATATTTT. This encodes CASSPILQGAGNTIYF.

This chain's CDR3 is CASSSNSYNEQFF. In DNA form, the CDR3 reads TGTGCCAGCAGCAGCAACTCTTACAATGAGCAGTTCTTC. This chain links TRBV14 with TRBJ2-1; unclear D gene. From germline, CDR1 is SGHDN and CDR2 FVKESK. With 5 bases removed from V and 4 bases from J, the gap between germline ends came to 9 bases. The CDR3 sequence is 13 residues long.

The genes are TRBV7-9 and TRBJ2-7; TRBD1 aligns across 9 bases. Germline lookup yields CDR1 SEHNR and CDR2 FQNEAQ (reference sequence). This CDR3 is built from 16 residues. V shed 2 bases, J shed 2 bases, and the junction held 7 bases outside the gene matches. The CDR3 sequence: CASSLSGTGSPYEQYF. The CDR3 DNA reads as TGTGCCAGCAGCTTATCGGGGACAGGGAGCCCCTACGAGCAGTACTTC. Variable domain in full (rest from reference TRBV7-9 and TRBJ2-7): DTGVSQNPRHKITKRGQNVTFRCDPISEHNRLYWYRQTLGQGPEFLTYFQNEAQLEKSRLLSDRFSAERPKGSFSTLEIQRTEQGDSAMYLCASSLSGTGSPYEQYFGPGTRLTVT.

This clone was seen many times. CDR3 protein: CASSLSGTVPYEQYF. DNA for the CDR3: TGTGCCAGCAGTTTAAGCGGGACTGTACCCTACGAGCAGTACTTC. The genes are TRBV27 and TRBJ2-7; 7 nucleotides line up with TRBD2. CDR1 MNHEY and CDR2 SMNVEV come from the germline V gene (reference sequence). The CDR3 loop spans 15 amino acids. V was pared by 2 bases and J by 2 bases, with 6 bases of the junction left unmatched.

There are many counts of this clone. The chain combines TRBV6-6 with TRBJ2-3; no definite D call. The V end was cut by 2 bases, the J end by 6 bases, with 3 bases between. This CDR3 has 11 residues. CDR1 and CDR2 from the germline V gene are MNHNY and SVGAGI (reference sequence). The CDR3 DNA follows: TGTGCCAGCAGTTACGAGGATACGCAGTATTTT. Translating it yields CASSYEDTQYF.

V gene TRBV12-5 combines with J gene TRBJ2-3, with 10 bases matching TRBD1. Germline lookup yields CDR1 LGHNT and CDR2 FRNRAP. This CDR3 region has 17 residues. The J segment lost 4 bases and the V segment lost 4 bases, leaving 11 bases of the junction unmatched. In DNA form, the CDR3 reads TGTGCTAGTGGTTACAGGACAGGGGGTTATGGCTCAGATACGCAGTATTTT. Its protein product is CASGYRTGGYGSDTQYF.

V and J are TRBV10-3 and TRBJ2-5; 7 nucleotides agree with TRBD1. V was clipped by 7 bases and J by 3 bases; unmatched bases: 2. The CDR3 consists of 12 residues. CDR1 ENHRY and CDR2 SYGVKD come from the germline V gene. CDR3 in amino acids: CAIKGAEETQYF. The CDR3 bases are TGTGCCATCAAGGGGGCCGAAGAGACCCAGTACTTC.

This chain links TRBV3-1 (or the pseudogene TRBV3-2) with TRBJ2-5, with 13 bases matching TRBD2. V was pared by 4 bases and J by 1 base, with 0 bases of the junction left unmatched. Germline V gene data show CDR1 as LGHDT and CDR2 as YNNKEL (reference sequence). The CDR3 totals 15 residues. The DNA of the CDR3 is TGTGCCAGCAGCCGACTAGCGGGGGGCCAAGAGACCCAGTACTTC. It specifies CASSRLAGGQETQYF.

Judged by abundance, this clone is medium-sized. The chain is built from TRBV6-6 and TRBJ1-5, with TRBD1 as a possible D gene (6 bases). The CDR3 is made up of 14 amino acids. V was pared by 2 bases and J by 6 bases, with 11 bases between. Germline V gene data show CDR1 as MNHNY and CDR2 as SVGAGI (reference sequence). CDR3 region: CASSYTTGSQPQHF. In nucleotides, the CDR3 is TGTGCCAGCAGTTACACCACAGGGTCTCAGCCCCAGCATTTT.

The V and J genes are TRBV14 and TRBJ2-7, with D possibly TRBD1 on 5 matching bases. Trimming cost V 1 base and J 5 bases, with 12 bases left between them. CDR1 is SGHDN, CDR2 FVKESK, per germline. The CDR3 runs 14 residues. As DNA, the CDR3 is TGTGCCAGCAGCCAAGCCAGGGTAGAACACGAGCAGTACTTC. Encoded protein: CASSQARVEHEQYF.

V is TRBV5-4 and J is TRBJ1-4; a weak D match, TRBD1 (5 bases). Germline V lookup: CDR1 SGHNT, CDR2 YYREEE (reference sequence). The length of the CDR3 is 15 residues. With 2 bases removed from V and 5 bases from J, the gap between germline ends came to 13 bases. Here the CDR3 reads CASSLSGPGNEKLFF. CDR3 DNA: TGTGCCAGCAGCTTATCCGGTCCAGGGAATGAAAAACTGTTTTTT.

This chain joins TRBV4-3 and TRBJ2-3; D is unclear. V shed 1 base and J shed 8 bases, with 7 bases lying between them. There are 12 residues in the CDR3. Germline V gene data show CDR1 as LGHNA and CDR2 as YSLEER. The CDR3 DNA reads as TGCGCCAGCAGCCAAGGGGCCGGTACGCAGTATTTT. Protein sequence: CASSQGAGTQYF.

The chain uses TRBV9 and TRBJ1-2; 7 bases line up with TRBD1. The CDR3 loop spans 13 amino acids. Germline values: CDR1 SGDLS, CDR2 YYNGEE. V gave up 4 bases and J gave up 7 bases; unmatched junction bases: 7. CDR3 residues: CASSPSGDSGYTF. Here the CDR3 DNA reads TGTGCCAGCAGCCCCTCGGGGGACAGTGGCTACACCTTC.

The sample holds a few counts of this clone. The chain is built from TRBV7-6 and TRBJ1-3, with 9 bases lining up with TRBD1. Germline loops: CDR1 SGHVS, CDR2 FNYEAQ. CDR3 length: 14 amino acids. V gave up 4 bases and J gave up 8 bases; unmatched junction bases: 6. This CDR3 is CASSSGQGRDTIYF. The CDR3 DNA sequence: TGTGCCAGCAGCTCAGGACAGGGGAGGGACACCATATATTTT.

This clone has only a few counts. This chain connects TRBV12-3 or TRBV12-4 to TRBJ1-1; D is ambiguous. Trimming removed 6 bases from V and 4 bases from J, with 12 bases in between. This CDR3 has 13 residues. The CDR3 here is CASSLEGITEAFF. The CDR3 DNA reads TGTGCCAGCAGCCTGGAGGGTATCACTGAAGCTTTCTTT.